This T cell receptor (beta chain) was retrieved from a study of T cell repertoires in cytomegalovirus infection. The CDR3 runs to 14 residues. Looked up from germline, CDR1 is SGHVS and CDR2 is FQNEAQ. Trimming left V 2 bases short and J 6 bases short, with 10 bases between. TCRdb recomputed calls from the reads with MiXCR, one row per CDR3 protein. The sample has roughly 990,000 distinct CDR3 sequences, roughly 31% seen once; the top ten hold 13%. This clonotype was picked up a small number of times. Its antigen is unidentified. The source material was cultured CD8+ T cells from PBMCs, sampled from culture after CMV antigen stimulation. The chain uses TRBV7-8 and TRBJ1-4; no firm D call. The sequence derives from a human donor in good health (CMV status not recorded). Some clones in this sample may be carry-over from other donors' samples. In DNA form, the CDR3 reads TGTGCCAGCAGCTTAAAGGCCCACGATGAAAAACTGTTTTTT. Translated, it gives CASSLKAHDEKLFF.